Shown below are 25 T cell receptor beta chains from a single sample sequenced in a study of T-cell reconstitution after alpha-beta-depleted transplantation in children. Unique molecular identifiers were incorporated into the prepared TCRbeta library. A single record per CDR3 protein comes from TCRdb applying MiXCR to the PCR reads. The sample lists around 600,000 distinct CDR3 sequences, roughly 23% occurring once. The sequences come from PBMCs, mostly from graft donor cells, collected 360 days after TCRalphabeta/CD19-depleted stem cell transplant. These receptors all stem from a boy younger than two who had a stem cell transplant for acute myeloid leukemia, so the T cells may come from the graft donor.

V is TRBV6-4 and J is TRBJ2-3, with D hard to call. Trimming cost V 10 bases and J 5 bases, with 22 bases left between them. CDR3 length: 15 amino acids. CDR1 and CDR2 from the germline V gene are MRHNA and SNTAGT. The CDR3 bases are TGTGCCACCTCGTTGAGCTCCGCCGGCCAAGATACGCAGTATTTT. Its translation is CATSLSSAGQDTQYF.

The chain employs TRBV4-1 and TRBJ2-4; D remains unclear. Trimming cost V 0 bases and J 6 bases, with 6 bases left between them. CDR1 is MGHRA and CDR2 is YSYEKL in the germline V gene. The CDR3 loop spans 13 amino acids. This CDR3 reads CASSQEDGNIQYF. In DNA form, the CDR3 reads TGCGCCAGCAGCCAAGAAGATGGAAACATTCAGTACTTC.

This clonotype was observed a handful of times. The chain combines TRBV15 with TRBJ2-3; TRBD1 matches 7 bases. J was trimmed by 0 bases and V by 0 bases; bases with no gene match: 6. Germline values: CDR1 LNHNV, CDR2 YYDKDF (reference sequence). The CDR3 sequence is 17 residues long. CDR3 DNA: TGTGCCACCAGCAGAGAAAGGACAGGTTGGAGCACAGATACGCAGTATTTT. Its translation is CATSRERTGWSTDTQYF.

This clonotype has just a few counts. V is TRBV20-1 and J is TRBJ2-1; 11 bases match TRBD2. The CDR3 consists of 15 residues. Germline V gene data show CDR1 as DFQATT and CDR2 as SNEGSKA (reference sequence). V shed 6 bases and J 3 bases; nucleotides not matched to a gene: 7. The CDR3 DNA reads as TGCAGTGCGGGCTCCGGGACTAGCGGCTACAATGAGCAGTTCTTC. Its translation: CSAGSGTSGYNEQFF.

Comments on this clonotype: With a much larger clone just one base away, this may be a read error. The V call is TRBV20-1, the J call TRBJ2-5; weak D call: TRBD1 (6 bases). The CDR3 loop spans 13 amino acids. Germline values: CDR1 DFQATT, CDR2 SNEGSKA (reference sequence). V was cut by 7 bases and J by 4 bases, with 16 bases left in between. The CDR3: CSVTGQGRETQYF. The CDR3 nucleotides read TGCAGTGTTACGGGGCAGGGGAGAGAGACCCAGTACTTC.

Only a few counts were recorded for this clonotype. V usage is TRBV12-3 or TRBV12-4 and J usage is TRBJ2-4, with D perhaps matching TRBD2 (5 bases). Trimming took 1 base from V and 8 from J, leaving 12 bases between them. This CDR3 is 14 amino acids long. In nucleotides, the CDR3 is TGTGCCAGCAGTTTAGGTGGACTCATGCACATTCAGTACTTC. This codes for CASSLGGLMHIQYF.

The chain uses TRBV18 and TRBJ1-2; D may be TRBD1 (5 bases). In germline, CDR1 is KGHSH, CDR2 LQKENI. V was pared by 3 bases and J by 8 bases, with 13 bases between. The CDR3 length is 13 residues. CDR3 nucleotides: TGTGCCAGCTCACCGGAACAGGTTTCCGGCTACACCTTC. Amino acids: CASSPEQVSGYTF.

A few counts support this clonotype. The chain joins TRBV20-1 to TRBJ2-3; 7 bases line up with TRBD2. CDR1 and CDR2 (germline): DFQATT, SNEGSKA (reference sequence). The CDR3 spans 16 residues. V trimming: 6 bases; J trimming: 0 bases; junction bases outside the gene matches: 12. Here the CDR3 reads CSATTSSGSSTDTQYF. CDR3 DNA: TGCAGTGCCACAACATCTAGCGGATCTAGCACAGATACGCAGTATTTT.

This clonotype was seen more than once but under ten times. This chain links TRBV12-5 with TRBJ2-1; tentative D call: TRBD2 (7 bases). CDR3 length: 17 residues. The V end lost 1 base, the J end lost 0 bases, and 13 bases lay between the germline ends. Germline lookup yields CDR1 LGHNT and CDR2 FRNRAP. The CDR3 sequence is CASGLEGGDTSYNEQFF. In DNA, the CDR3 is TGTGCTAGTGGTTTGGAGGGGGGGGACACCTCCTACAATGAGCAGTTCTTC.

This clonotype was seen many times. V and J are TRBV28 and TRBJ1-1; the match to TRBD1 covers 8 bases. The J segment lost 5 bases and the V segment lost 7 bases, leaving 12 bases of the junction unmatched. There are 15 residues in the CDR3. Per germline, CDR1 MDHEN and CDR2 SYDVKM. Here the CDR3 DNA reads TGTGCCAGCATCCGTATGACAGGGGCAGGGACTGAAGCTTTCTTT. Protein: CASIRMTGAGTEAFF.

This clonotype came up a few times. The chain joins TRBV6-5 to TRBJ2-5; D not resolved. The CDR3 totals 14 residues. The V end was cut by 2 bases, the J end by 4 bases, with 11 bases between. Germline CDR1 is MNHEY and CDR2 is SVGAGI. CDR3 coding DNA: TGTGCCAGCAGTTACGCGGCAGTTGGAGAGACCCAGTACTTC. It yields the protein CASSYAAVGETQYF.

The CDR3 loop is CASGPGHRINEQFF. As DNA, the CDR3 is TGTGCCAGCGGCCCCGGGCACAGGATTAATGAGCAGTTCTTC. The chain combines TRBV7-9 with TRBJ2-1; the D gene is possibly TRBD1 (5 bases). Germline loops: CDR1 SEHNR, CDR2 FQNEAQ (reference sequence). CDR3 length equals 14 residues. The ends were cut back, 8 bases at V and 7 bases at J, with 18 bases in the middle.

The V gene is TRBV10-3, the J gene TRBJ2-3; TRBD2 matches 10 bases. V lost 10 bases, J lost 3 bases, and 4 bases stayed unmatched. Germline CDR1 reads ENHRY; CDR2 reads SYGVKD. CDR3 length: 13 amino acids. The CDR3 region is CATGLADTDTQYF. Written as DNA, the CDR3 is TGTGCCACCGGACTAGCGGATACAGATACGCAGTATTTT.

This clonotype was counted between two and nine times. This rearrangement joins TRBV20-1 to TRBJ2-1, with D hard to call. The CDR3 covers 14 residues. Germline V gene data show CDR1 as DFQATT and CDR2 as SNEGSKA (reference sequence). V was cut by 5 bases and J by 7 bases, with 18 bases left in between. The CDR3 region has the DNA TGCAGTGCTCTCCCTATTGACCGAGGAAATGAGCAGTTCTTC. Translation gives CSALPIDRGNEQFF.

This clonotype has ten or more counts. As DNA, the CDR3 is TGTGCCAGCAGCCCGAACAGGGGGCCTTCAATCTACGAGCAGTACTTC. Translation gives CASSPNRGPSIYEQYF. The chain couples TRBV7-9 to TRBJ2-7; 9 nucleotides match TRBD1. The CDR3 is 16 residues long. Germline trimming cut 5 bases from V and 3 bases from J; bases unmatched to any gene: 11. The germline gives CDR1 SEHNR, CDR2 FQNEAQ (reference sequence).

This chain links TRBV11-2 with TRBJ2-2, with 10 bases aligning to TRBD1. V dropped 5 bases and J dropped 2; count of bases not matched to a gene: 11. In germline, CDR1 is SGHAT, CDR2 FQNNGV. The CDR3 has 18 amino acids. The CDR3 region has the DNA TGTGCCAGCAGCCCAAGGGGGGGACAGGGGCTAAACACCGGGGAGCTGTTTTTT. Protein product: CASSPRGGQGLNTGELFF.

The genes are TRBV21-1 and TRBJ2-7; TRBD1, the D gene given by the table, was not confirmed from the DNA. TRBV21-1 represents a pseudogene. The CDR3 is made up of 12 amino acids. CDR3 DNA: TGTGCCAGCAGGGGCGGACAGGGCCAGCAGTACGTC. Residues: CASRGGQGQQYV.

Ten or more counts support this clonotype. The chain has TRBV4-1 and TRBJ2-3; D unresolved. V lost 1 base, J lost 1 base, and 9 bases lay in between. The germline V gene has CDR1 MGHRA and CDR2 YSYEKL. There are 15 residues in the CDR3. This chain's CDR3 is CASSQATYGTDTQYF. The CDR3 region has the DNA TGCGCCAGCAGCCAAGCGACTTACGGCACAGATACGCAGTATTTT.

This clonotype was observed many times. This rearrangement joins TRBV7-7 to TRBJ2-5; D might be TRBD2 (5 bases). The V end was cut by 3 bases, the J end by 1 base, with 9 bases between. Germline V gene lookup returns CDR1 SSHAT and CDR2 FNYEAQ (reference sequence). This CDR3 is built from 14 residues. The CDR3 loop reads CASSLRASQETQYF. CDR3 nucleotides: TGTGCCAGCAGCTTGCGGGCTTCCCAAGAGACCCAGTACTTC.

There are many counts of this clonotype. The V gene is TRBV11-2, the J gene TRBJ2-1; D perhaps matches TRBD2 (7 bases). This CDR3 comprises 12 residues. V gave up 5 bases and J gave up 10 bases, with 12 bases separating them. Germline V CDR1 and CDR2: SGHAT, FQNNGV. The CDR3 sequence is CASSGRGGEQFF. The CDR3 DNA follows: TGTGCCAGCAGCGGAAGGGGGGGGGAGCAGTTCTTC.

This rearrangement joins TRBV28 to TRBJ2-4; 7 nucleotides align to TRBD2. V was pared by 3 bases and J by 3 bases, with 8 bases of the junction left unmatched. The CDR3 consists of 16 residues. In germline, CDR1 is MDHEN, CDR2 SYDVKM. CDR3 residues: CASSLVPGRGKNIQYF. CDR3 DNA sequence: TGTGCCAGCAGTTTGGTTCCGGGGAGGGGCAAAAACATTCAGTACTTC.

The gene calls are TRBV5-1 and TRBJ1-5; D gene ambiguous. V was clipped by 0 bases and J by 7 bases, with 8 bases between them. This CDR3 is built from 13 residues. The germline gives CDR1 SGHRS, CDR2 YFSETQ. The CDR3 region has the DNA TGCGCCAGCAGCTTGGCCCCTGGGCAGCCCCAGCATTTT. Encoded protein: CASSLAPGQPQHF.

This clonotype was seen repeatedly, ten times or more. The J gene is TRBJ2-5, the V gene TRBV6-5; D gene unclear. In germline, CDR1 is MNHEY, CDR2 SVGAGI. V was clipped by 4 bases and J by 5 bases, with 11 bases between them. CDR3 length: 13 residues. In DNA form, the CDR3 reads TGTGCCAGCAGTTCGGTGGGCCTGGAGACCCAGTACTTC. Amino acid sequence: CASSSVGLETQYF.

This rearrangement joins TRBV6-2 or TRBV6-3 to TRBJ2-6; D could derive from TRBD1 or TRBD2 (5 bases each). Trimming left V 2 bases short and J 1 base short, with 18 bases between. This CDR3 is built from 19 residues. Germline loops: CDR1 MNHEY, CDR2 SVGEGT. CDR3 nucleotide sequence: TGTGCCAGCAGTTACCAACCGAGGGACCCGATGTCTGGGGCCAACGTCCTGACTTTC. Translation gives CASSYQPRDPMSGANVLTF.

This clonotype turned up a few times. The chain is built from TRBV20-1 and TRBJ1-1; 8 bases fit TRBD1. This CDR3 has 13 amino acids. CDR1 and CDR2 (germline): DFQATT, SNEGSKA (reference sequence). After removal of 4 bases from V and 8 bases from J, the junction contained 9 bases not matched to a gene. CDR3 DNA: TGCAGTGCTAACCTCCGGACAGGGAGGGAAGCTTTCTTT. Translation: CSANLRTGREAFF.